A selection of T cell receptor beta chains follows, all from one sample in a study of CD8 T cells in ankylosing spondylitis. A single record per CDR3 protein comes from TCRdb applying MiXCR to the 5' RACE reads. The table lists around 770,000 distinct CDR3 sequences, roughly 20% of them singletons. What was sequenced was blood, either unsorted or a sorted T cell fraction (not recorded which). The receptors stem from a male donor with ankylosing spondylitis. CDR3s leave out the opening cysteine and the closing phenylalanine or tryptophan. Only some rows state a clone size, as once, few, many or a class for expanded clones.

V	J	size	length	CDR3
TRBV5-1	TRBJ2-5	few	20	ASSPPIEMTSGGAEAPETQY
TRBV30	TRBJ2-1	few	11	AWRPGLPHEQF
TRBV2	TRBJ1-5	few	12	ASSEGVNNQPQH
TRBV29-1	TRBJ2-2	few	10	SVRGTPGELF
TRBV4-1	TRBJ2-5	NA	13	ASSHSGGAGETQY
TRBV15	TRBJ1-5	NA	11	ATADRTEQPQH
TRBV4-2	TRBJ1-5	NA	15	ASSQKITGDPYQPQH
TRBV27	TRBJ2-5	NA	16	ASSLFGLGAGTKETQY
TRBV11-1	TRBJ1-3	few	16	ASSHPWEPRGSGNTIY
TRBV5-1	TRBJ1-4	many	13	ASTQSGGRTEKLF
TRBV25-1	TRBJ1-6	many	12	ASSWTGGDSPLH
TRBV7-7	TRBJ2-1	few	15	ASSLTTGTGAYNEQF
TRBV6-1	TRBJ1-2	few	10	ASGQLNYGYT
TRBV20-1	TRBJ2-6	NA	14	SARVAAASGANVLT
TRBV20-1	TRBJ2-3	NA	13	SASREGGITDTQY
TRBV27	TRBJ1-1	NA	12	ASSLRGSATEAF
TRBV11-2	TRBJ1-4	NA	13	ASSLGSTGGEKLF
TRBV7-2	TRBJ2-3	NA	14	ASSSQLVPVTDTQY
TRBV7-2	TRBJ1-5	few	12	ASSRNRDNQPQH
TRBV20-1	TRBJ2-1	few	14	SALSGGGLSYNEQF
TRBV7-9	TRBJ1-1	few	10	ASSFEVRAAF
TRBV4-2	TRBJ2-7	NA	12	ASSQEGTTGEQY
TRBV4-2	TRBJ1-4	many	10	ASSHDSEKLF
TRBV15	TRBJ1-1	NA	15	ATSSRRSAGRDTEAF
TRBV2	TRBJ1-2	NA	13	ASSGALVGGDGYT
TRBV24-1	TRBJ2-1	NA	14	ATSDPDRVGHNEQF
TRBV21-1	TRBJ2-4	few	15	ASNLRRRDLAKNIQY
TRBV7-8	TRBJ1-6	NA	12	ASSGDREASPLH
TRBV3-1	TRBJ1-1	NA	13	ASSQEPERNTEAF
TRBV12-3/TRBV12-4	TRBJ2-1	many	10	ASSLSVNEQF
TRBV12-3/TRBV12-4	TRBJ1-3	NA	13	ASSEQGLTGNTIY
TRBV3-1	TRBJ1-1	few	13	ASSQDVGLDTEAF
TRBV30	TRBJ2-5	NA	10	AWSVFGETQY
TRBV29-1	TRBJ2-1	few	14	SVEGGQGAKYNEQF
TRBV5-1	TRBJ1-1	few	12	ASSLVRGGTEAF
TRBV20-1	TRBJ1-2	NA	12	SARDRRSDYGYT
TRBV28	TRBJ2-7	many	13	ASSPKDPNSPPSY
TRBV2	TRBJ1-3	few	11	ASNREVGNTIY
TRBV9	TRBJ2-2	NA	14	ASSVDSGSNTGELF
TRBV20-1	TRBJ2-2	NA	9	SGPLSGELF
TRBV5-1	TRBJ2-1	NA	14	ASSSTLSGSSYEQF
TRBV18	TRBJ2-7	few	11	ASQSGGPGEQY
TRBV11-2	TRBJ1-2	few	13	ASSLDPDSNYGYT
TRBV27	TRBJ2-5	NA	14	ASSPLLRDFQETQY
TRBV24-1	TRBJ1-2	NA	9	ATSDLWEYT
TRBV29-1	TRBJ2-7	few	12	SVSGLAASYEQY
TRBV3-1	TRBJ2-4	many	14	ASSPHPGTSGNIQY
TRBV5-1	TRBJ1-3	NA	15	ASSELDPWESGNTIY
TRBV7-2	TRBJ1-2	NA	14	ASSPDLNRVYYGYT